This T cell receptor beta chain came from a study of T cells in Graves' hyperthyroidism and ophthalmopathy. Study summary: Peripheral blood was collected at initial diagnosis, before any treatment.

Study-wide findings and caveats: Separation of ophthalmopathy from stable hyperthyroidism was achieved by a 13 V-J model.

This clonotype was counted between two and nine times. Its antigen is still unknown. It was at first hyperthyroidism diagnosis, before any ophthalmopathy symptoms, that the blood sample was taken. Cells are PBMCs isolated from about 10 ml of fresh blood. Trimming at V came to 6 bases and at J to 7 bases, leaving 11 bases not matched to a gene. CDR3 size: 15 residues. CDR1 and CDR2 from the germline V gene are MDHEN and SYDVKM. Amplified TCR beta CDR3 regions came from RNA transcripts. HTBI primers were the set used in a first-round RT-PCR of the TCR CDR3. TCRdb reprocessed the multiplex PCR reads via MiXCR and lists one record per CDR3 protein. Here the sample spans some 270,000 distinct CDR3 sequences, roughly 15% being singletons.

This TCR was recovered from a woman in her thirties with Graves' hyperthyroidism that later progressed to Graves' ophthalmopathy. The source material was blood. V is TRBV28 and J is TRBJ2-1, with 8 positions matching TRBD2. CDR3 coding DNA: TGTGCCAGCAGACCTAGCGGGCCGAACAGGAATGAGCAGTTCTTC. It encodes CASRPSGPNRNEQFF.